This T cell receptor (beta chain) was recorded in a study of blood T cells in healthy people across ages. Study conclusions and caveats: The unsorted PBMCs prevented any conclusive comparison of naive versus antigen-experienced cells. TCR beta diversity per million T cells fell roughly linearly with age. When set beside aged donors, long-lived donors presented more naive CD4+ cells and higher diversity.

With regard to this clonotype: Antigen specificity is unknown.

Germline V CDR1 and CDR2: MNHEY, SMNVEV (reference sequence). This CDR3 comprises 14 residues. Trimming left V 2 bases short and J 7 bases short, with 12 bases between. The second PCR ran roughly 7 to 12 cycles with a sample-barcoded 5' primer and J-beta primers. TCRdb passed the 5' RACE reads through MiXCR, listing each CDR3 protein once. The sample lists some 700,000 distinct CDR3 sequences, roughly 44% occurring once. Healthy Caucasians from Russia aged about 6 to 100 served as donors. V and J are TRBV27 and TRBJ2-1; no reliable D call. The specimen sequenced was blood. The sequence was collected from a woman aged 60-75 years in good health. For the CDR3, the DNA is TGTGCCAGCAGTTTAAATGGGGAACGGAATGAGCAGTTCTTC. Encoded protein: CASSLNGERNEQFF.